The entry that follows covers one T cell receptor (beta chain) sequence. Its antigen is unidentified. Using immunoSEQ multiplex PCR, the repertoire was profiled, and TCRdb retains in-frame clones only, with some absent. Seen here are about 4,400 clones, approximately 70% observed once, and the top ten hold 8.5% to 9%. The germline V and J ends were trimmed by 1 base and 8 bases, with 9 bases remaining between them. The length of the CDR3 is 13 residues. Looked up from germline, CDR1 is SGHAT and CDR2 is FQNNGV. These data originate in a study of T cell clonotyping in hematopoietic cell transplantation. Recipients were bled about 28 days pretransplant and at posttransplant days 30, 100, 180. General observations from the study: Few recipient clonotypes overlapped donors; over 95% were de novo at given depth. Graft donor and pretransplant recipient Inverse Simpson Index values predicted broader posttransplant TCR diversity. Recipient TCR diversity dropped after transplant; expanded clonotypes rose from day 30 to 180.

The J gene is TRBJ2-1, the V gene TRBV11-2, with a weak D call TRBD2 (5 bases). This sample comprised PBMCs, obtained 100 days after allogeneic stem cell transplant. This sequence originates from a male patient over 55 who had an allogeneic stem cell transplant, so the T cells may come from the graft donor. Some clones in this sample may be carry-over from other donors' samples. The CDR3 reads CASSLGAGDEQFF. The CDR3 nucleotides read TGTGCCAGCAGCTTAGGGGCGGGCGATGAGCAGTTCTTC.